One sample yielded the 18 T cell receptor beta chains listed below, sequenced in a study of cytomegalovirus exposure and HLA in healthy donors. 60 Vbeta and 13 Jbeta primers were used in PCR. Here immunoSEQ multiplex PCR was the method, and the copy in TCRdb shows in-frame clones only, minus some. This table holds 150,000 to 200,000 clones, about 85% found once. Sample: PBMCs. The source of these receptors is a man younger than 35 in good health and CMV-seropositive.

The chain employs TRBV2 and TRBJ2-7; 9 bases are a match to TRBD1. V shed 3 bases, J shed 2 bases, and the junction held 11 bases outside the gene matches. The germline V gene has CDR1 SNHLY and CDR2 FYNNEI. CDR3 size: 17 residues. CDR3 amino acids: CASSDPGQGPQPYEQYF. The DNA for the CDR3 is TGTGCCAGCAGTGACCCCGGACAGGGGCCGCAACCCTACGAGCAGTACTTC.

The J gene is TRBJ2-5, the V gene TRBV29-1; 7 bases match TRBD1. Germline CDR1 SQVTM, CDR2 ANQGSEA. There are 14 residues in the CDR3. V dropped 7 bases and J dropped 3; count of bases not matched to a gene: 11. CDR3 nucleotide sequence: TGCAGCGCTAGACCGGGACAGCGTAAAGAGACCCAGTACTTC. Encoded protein: CSARPGQRKETQYF.

J is TRBJ1-1 and V is TRBV15; D gene uncertain. The germline V and J ends were trimmed by 0 bases and 1 base, with 12 bases remaining between them. This CDR3 has 16 amino acids. Looked up from germline, CDR1 is LNHNV and CDR2 is YYDKDF (reference sequence). CDR3 residues: CATSRDLGAGNTEAFF. The CDR3 DNA is TGTGCCACCAGCAGAGATCTCGGCGCAGGGAACACTGAAGCTTTCTTT.

The chain employs TRBV6-4 and TRBJ2-7, with D possibly matching TRBD2 (6 bases). Germline loops: CDR1 MRHNA, CDR2 SNTAGT. Trimming took off 10 bases at V and 2 bases at J, with 21 bases between the two ends. This CDR3 has 15 residues. For the CDR3, the DNA is TGTGCCACCTTCCAGAGGTTCGGGGGTACCTACGAGCAGTACTTC. This gives the protein CATFQRFGGTYEQYF.

This clone was found once. The chain couples TRBV18 to TRBJ2-5, with 8 bases identical to TRBD1. Germline CDR1 KGHSH, CDR2 LQKENI. This CDR3 is built from 14 residues. With V trimmed by 2 bases and J by 4 bases, 3 bases remained unmatched. As DNA, the CDR3 is TGTGCCAGCTCACCATCAGGGGGCGCAGAGACCCAGTACTTC. It encodes CASSPSGGAETQYF. Variable domain in full (rest from reference TRBV18 and TRBJ2-5): NAGVMQNPRHLVRRRGQEARLRCSPMKGHSHVYWYRQLPEEGLKFMVYLQKENIIDESGMPKERFSAEFPKEGPSILRIQQVVRGDSAAYFCASSPSGGAETQYFGPGTRLLVL.

V and J are TRBV15 and TRBJ2-7, with 7 nucleotides matching TRBD1. Germline CDR1 LNHNV, CDR2 YYDKDF (reference sequence). V shed 3 bases and J 0 bases; nucleotides not matched to a gene: 2. The CDR3 is 14 amino acids. The CDR3 DNA reads TGTGCCACCAGCAGCGGGACAGACTCCTACGAGCAGTACTTC. Translating gives CATSSGTDSYEQYF. The variable domain in full, with the rest retrieved from reference TRBV15 and TRBJ2-7, is DAMVIQNPRYQVTQFGKPVTLSCSQTLNHNVMYWYQQKSSQAPKLLFHYYDKDFNNEADTPDNFQSRRPNTSFCFLDIRSPGLGDTAMYLCATSSGTDSYEQYFGPGTRLTVT.

The J gene is TRBJ2-5, the V gene TRBV7-9; the D gene is possibly TRBD2 (6 bases). This CDR3 has 14 residues. Germline CDR1 SEHNR, CDR2 FQNEAQ (reference sequence). V was shortened by 3 bases and J by 3 bases, with 11 bases between the two germline ends. The CDR3 DNA is TGTGCCAGCAGCTTTTCAGGAGGGGAAGAGACCCAGTACTTC. It is translated as CASSFSGGEETQYF.

The CDR3 loop is CASSELTAQHYEQYF. The DNA of the CDR3 is TGTGCCAGCAGTGAACTCACAGCTCAACACTACGAGCAGTACTTC. The rearrangement joins TRBV2 to TRBJ2-7, with no clear D. The CDR3 loop spans 15 amino acids. Germline V CDR1 and CDR2: SNHLY, FYNNEI. V lost 2 bases, J lost 3 bases, and 14 bases lay in between.

The CDR3 nucleotides are TGTGCCAGCAGCTTCAGGACTAGCGGGGGGTTCAATTACGAGCAGTACTTC. This codes for CASSFRTSGGFNYEQYF. The rearrangement uses TRBV7-2 and TRBJ2-7; 14 bases agree with TRBD2. Germline CDR1 and CDR2: SGHTA and FQGNSA. CDR3 length: 17 residues. V was clipped by 3 bases and J by 4 bases; unmatched bases: 8.

This chain links TRBV7-9 with TRBJ2-7; the match to TRBD2 covers 7 bases. J lost 1 base, V lost 1 base, and 1 base had no gene match. The CDR3 runs to 14 residues. Per germline, CDR1 SEHNR and CDR2 FQNEAQ (reference sequence). As DNA, the CDR3 is TGTGCCAGCAGCTTAGGCGGGGGTTCCTACGAGCAGTACTTC. Translation: CASSLGGGSYEQYF.

The chain combines TRBV30 with TRBJ2-2; 8 bases line up with TRBD1. J was trimmed by 3 bases and V by 4 bases; bases with no gene match: 4. The CDR3 runs 14 residues. Germline-derived CDR1 and CDR2 are GTSNPN and SVGIG (reference sequence). Written as DNA, the CDR3 is TGTGCCTGGACCGGGACAGGAGACACCGGGGAGCTGTTTTTT. Protein sequence: CAWTGTGDTGELFF.

This chain links TRBV11-2 with TRBJ2-3; possible D gene TRBD2, 5 bases. CDR1 and CDR2 from the germline V gene are SGHAT and FQNNGV. Between the trimmed V and J ends, which lost 3 bases and 2 bases, there was a span of 6 bases. The CDR3 extends over 13 amino acids. The CDR3 bases are TGTGCCAGCAGCTTCGGGGACACAGATACGCAGTATTTT. The encoded protein is CASSFGDTDTQYF.

The J gene is TRBJ1-2, the V gene TRBV30, with D possibly being TRBD1 (5 bases). Trimming removed 1 base from V and 4 bases from J, with 16 bases in between. CDR1 is GTSNPN and CDR2 is SVGIG in the germline V gene (reference sequence). The CDR3 extends over 15 amino acids. Here the CDR3 reads CAWSEGTGDSYGYTF. In nucleotides, the CDR3 is TGTGCCTGGAGTGAGGGGACGGGGGATTCCTATGGCTACACCTTC.

This chain connects TRBV5-1 to TRBJ2-5, with 9 bases matching TRBD1. The CDR3 has 15 residues. Germline V gene lookup returns CDR1 SGHRS and CDR2 YFSETQ. V lost 0 bases and J lost 2; bases outside the gene matches: 2. For the CDR3, the DNA is TGCGCCAGCAGCTTGGAGGACAGGGGTCAAGAGACCCAGTACTTC. This translates into CASSLEDRGQETQYF.

This clone has only a few counts. The rearrangement joins TRBV6-1 to TRBJ2-3; 7 positions match TRBD1. Looked up from germline, CDR1 is MNHNS and CDR2 is SASEGT. Trimming removed 6 bases from V and 2 bases from J; junction bases left unmatched: 5. The CDR3 totals 14 residues. CDR3 in amino acids: CASRTGRVTDTQYF. As DNA, the CDR3 is TGTGCCAGCAGGACAGGGCGAGTCACAGATACGCAGTATTTT.

The V call is TRBV7-9, the J call TRBJ2-7; TRBD1 might be the D (6 bases). From germline, CDR1 is SEHNR and CDR2 FQNEAQ (reference sequence). CDR3 length equals 14 residues. With 7 bases removed from V and 0 bases from J, the gap between germline ends came to 13 bases. CDR3 sequence: CASKSGQDSYEQYF. The CDR3, as DNA: TGTGCCAGCAAATCGGGACAAGACTCCTACGAGCAGTACTTC.

The chain employs TRBV7-3 and TRBJ1-2; 9 bases are a match to TRBD1. The V gene end was trimmed by 5 bases and the J gene end by 6 bases; junction bases not matched to a gene: 13. CDR3 length: 16 amino acids. Germline CDR1 reads SGHTA; CDR2 reads FQGTGA. The CDR3 loop is CASSPSPVQGANGYTF. The CDR3 DNA follows: TGTGCCAGCAGCCCGTCCCCTGTACAGGGGGCTAATGGCTACACCTTC. Full variable domain (rest looked up from reference TRBV7-3 and TRBJ1-2): GAGVSQTPSNKVTEKGKYVELRCDPISGHTALYWYRQSLGQGPEFLIYFQGTGAADDSGLPNDRFFAVRPEGSVSTLKIQRTERGDSAVYLCASSPSPVQGANGYTFGSGTRLTVV.

This chain connects TRBV6-5 to TRBJ1-6, with 10 bases matching TRBD1. Trimming at V came to 6 bases and at J to 5 bases, leaving 4 bases not matched to a gene. CDR1 is MNHEY and CDR2 is SVGAGI in the germline V gene. The CDR3 sequence is 15 residues long. CDR3 residues: CASRRQGANNSPLHF. In DNA, the CDR3 is TGTGCCAGCAGGAGACAGGGGGCAAATAATTCACCCCTCCACTTT.